A single sample is the source of the 2 T cell receptor beta chains below, sequenced in a study of T cell changes during pregnancy in multiple sclerosis. Only in-frame clones appear in the TCRdb table, and some are missing; sequencing was by immunoSEQ multiplex PCR. The sample shows more than 90,000 clones, 75% to 95% of them seen only once. This sample comprised peripheral blood, obtained in the second trimester of pregnancy. These receptors were obtained from a female donor with multiple sclerosis, enrolled in a pregnancy study.

This clone was counted a single time. The CDR3 spells CASSPFTSLGEQYF. DNA of the CDR3: TGTGCCAGCTCACCATTTACCTCCCTCGGCGAGCAGTACTTC. The chain recombines TRBV18 with TRBJ2-7, with D unresolved. Germline CDR1 reads KGHSH; CDR2 reads LQKENI. CDR3 length equals 14 residues. V gave up 2 bases and J gave up 6 bases, with 14 bases separating them.

This clone was seen just once. V gene TRBV28 combines with J gene TRBJ1-2, with D tentatively TRBD1 (5 bases). CDR1 MDHEN and CDR2 SYDVKM come from the germline V gene. V lost 5 bases and J lost 9, with 19 bases in between. This CDR3 contains 14 residues. CDR3 residues: CASSPGGLGLRYTF. Written as DNA, the CDR3 is TGTGCCAGCAGTCCCGGCGGCTTGGGACTTCGCTACACCTTC.